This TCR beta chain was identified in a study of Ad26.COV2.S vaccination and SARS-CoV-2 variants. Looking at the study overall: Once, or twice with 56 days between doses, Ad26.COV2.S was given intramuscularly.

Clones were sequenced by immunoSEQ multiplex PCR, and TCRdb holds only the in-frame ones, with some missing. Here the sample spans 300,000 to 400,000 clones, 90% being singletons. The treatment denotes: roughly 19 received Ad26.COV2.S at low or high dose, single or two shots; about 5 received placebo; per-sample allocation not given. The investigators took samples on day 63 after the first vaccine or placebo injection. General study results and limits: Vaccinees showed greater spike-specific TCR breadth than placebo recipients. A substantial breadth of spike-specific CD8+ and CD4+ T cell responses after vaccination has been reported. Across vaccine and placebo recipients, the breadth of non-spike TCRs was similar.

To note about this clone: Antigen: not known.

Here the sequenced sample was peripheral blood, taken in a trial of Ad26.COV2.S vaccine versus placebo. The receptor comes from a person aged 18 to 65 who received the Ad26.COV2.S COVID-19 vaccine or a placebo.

The CDR3 region is CASSSDRGLTGELFF. As DNA, the CDR3 is TGTGCCAGCAGCTCCGACAGGGGGCTAACCGGGGAGCTGTTTTTT. The chain couples TRBV7-9 to TRBJ2-2; 10 bases line up with TRBD1. CDR1 and CDR2 from the germline V gene are SEHNR and FQNEAQ (reference sequence). V dropped 4 bases and J dropped 5; count of bases not matched to a gene: 4. This CDR3 spans 15 amino acids.